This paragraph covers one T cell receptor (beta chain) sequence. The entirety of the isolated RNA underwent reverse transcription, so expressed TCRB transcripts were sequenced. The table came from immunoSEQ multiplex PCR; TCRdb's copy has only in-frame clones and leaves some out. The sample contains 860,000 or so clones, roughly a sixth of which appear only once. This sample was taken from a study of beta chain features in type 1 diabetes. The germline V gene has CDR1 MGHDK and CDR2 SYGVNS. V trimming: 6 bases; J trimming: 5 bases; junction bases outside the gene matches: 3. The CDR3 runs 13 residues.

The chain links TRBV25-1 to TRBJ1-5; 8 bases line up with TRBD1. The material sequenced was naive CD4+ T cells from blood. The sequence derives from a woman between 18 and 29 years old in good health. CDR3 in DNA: TGTGCCAGCAGACAGGGGGAATATCAGCCCCAGCATTTT. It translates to CASRQGEYQPQHF. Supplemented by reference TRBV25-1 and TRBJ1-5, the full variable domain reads EADIYQTPRYLVIGTGKKITLECSQTMGHDKMYWYQQDPGMELHLIHYSYGVNSTEKGDLSSESTVSRIRTEHFPLTLESARPSHTSQYLCASRQGEYQPQHFGDGTRLSIL.